This T cell receptor (beta chain) appears in the sequencing data of a study of blood T cells in healthy people across ages (dated by TCRdb to about 2015). Study-wide context: In model experiments, template switching captured about one uniquely barcoded TCR beta cDNA molecule for every two T cells. The study measured age-related changes in TCR beta repertoire diversity using deep sequencing normalized with unique cDNA molecular identifiers. Donors were grouped into four age groups: young (average roughly 15 years), middle-aged (around 39), aged (about 60) and long-lived (82). To avoid experimental bias, donors of different ages were distributed randomly across sequencing lanes. Two additional independent replicas of 1 million unique cDNA reads from the same blood draw were analyzed for two donors (one aged 18 to 30 and one aged 80 or older). Study-wide findings and limitations: Estimates of total diversity from one million sequenced T cells were regarded as lower bounds and underestimates. Compared with the aged group, the long-lived group had more naive CD4+ T cells, fewer expanded clones and increased TCR diversity, a pattern suggesting age selection. Because the CMV infection status of the donors was unknown, age-related changes in expanded clonotypes may potentially have been confounded. The percentage of naive T cells measured by flow cytometry correlated strongly with observed TCR beta diversity. As age increased, observed TCR beta diversity per million T cells dropped in a roughly linear way, and a significant reduction was already evident by age 40. Bulk unsorted PBMC profiling prevented conclusive comparison of naive and antigen-experienced compartments.

Receptor libraries were prepared by 5' RACE. Reads for this sample came from an Illumina HiSeq 2500. The second PCR ran for about 6 to 12 cycles and used a J-beta primer mix along with a sample-barcoded 5' primer. A template-switch 5' adaptor carrying 12 random nucleotides introduced a unique molecular identifier onto each TCR beta cDNA molecule. At least 2.5 million CDR3-containing paired-end reads were obtained from each sample. First-strand cDNA was synthesized from all RNA with the Mint cDNA synthesis kit, primed by a TRBC-specific oligonucleotide. After uracil-DNA glycosylase treatment, a first 18-cycle PCR used universal primers M1SS and BC2_uni_R on all cDNA. As for the authors' bioinformatics: For normalization, 1 million high-quality reads were randomly selected from each sample, with every read carrying a distinct molecular identifier. Instead of being binned into consensus sequences, reads with shared molecular identifiers were discarded. MiTCR, with a Q25 quality threshold and the strictest error-elimination algorithm, was used for CDR3 identification, clonotype clustering and error correction. A nonparametric unseen species model with Euler transformation was used to estimate lower-bound total TCR beta diversity. TCRdb ran its own pipeline on the public reads, namely fastp trimming at Q25 and MiXCR clone calling, and kept in-frame beta chains. One record per CDR3 amino acid sequence lists the most common genes and DNA. The V and J calls shown here were made by TCRdb, not taken from the authors' results. The sample table lists 700,000 or so distinct CDR3 sequences, 40% to 50% of them with a count of one. The top ten clonotypes cover about 32% of the sample.

Donors were 35 to 40 systemically healthy Caucasian individuals from Russia aged roughly 6 to 100 years. Each donor gave 8 to 10 milliliters of peripheral blood, drawn into EDTA-treated Vacutainer tubes. Ficoll-Paque density-gradient centrifugation was used to isolate PBMCs, with at least 7 million per sample. Trizol reagent was used to extract total RNA from PBMCs, with at least 6 micrograms per sample. Naive CD45RAhigh/CD27high T cell percentages were measured by flow cytometry on a PBMC aliquot from every donor. With respect to this clonotype: It has no known antigen specificity. It has no much larger one-base neighbor in the sample; base qualities were not kept.

According to the germline V gene (reference sequence), CDR1 reads LGHDT and CDR2 reads YNNKEL. The CDR3 has 17 amino acids, counting the end cysteine and phenylalanine. Just CDR3 DNA is preserved here, 51 bases in frame from base 1. The chain uses TRBV3-1 and TRBJ2-1; 12 central nucleotides agree with TRBD2. The J call may not be correct, given that the DNA end is closer to TRBJ2-7. Sequenced material: blood. The TCR comes from an elderly man in good health. The CDR3 region reads CASTPSGGAKSYNEQYF. The bases read TGTGCCAGCACACCTAGCGGGGGGGCCAAGTCCTACAATGAGCAGTACTTC.